The 19 T cell receptor beta chains below were found in one sample sequenced in a study of regulatory and conventional T cells in RAG deficiency (dated by TCRdb to about 2017). Conventional CD4+ T cells were purified from blood as CD25-low CD127-high cells before genomic DNA extraction. To prepare the library, the immunoSEQ multiplex PCR assay was applied. The table was pulled from immuneACCESS by TCRdb, which kept in-frame rearrangements only. Such tables lose some clones; where checked, under half of the loss comes from unresolved V genes, and the rest has no known cause. In this sample the table shows approximately 48,000 clones, 70% to 90% of which occur a single time. 0.51% of the sample comes from the top ten. This same sample was also part of a study on regulatory T cells. The second study's paper adds: The multiplex PCR relied on 52 forward TRBV primers and 13 reverse TRBJ primers, and amplification bias was corrected through assay-based and computational methods.

The sequencing sample was made of CD4+ effector T cells sorted from blood. The receptors derive from a human donor in good health.

This clone was found once. V usage is TRBV19 and J usage is TRBJ2-1, with 9 bases identical to TRBD1. The CDR3 covers 16 residues. In germline, CDR1 is LNHDA, CDR2 SQIVND (reference sequence). V dropped 8 bases and J dropped 3; count of bases not matched to a gene: 11. The CDR3 nucleotides are TGTGCCAGTGAACAAACCGGGACAGGGAGCTACAATGAGCAGTTCTTC. Encoded protein: CASEQTGTGSYNEQFF.

This clone was recorded a few times. V gene TRBV6-5 combines with J gene TRBJ1-5, with TRBD1 as a possible D gene (5 bases). Germline V lookup: CDR1 MNHEY, CDR2 SVGAGI. The V and J ends lost 2 bases and 11 bases respectively, with 16 bases between them. CDR3 length: 14 amino acids. Written as DNA, the CDR3 is TGTGCCAGCAGTTACAGCAGGGAAAGGTTAGCCCAGCATTTT. Its translation is CASSYSRERLAQHF.

The chain uses TRBV7-9 and TRBJ1-3; D gene unclear. CDR3 length: 16 amino acids. Germline V CDR1 and CDR2: SEHNR, FQNEAQ (reference sequence). Trimming removed 7 bases at V and 0 bases at J, with 16 bases between. The CDR3 loop reads CASTQSRLSSGNTIYF. In nucleotides, the CDR3 is TGTGCCAGCACCCAAAGCCGACTGAGCTCTGGAAACACCATATATTTT.

The chain's CDR3 is CASSIGLAPRSYEQYF. DNA of the CDR3: TGTGCCAGTAGTATTGGACTAGCGCCTCGCTCCTACGAGCAGTACTTC. This chain connects TRBV19 to TRBJ2-7; 9 bases agree with TRBD2. V was clipped by 3 bases and J by 0 bases; unmatched bases: 6. The V gene's germline CDR1 is LNHDA and CDR2 SQIVND (reference sequence). This CDR3 spans 16 amino acids.

The chain is built from TRBV5-1 and TRBJ2-7; 7 bases fit TRBD2. Trimming at V came to 4 bases and at J to 3 bases, leaving 16 bases not matched to a gene. The germline V gene has CDR1 SGHRS and CDR2 YFSETQ. The CDR3 extends over 17 amino acids. The CDR3 DNA reads as TGCGCCAGCAGCGAGTCGTCACACGACGGGACTAACTACGAGCAGTACTTC. Protein: CASSESSHDGTNYEQYF.

This chain joins TRBV7-3 and TRBJ2-3; D is unresolved. V lost 5 bases and J lost 2, with 8 bases in between. The CDR3 contains 13 residues. Germline V lookup: CDR1 SGHTA, CDR2 FQGTGA. For the CDR3, the DNA is TGTGCCAGCAGCCTTTTGTCCACAGATACGCAGTATTTT. This sequence encodes CASSLLSTDTQYF.

J is TRBJ2-5 and V is TRBV7-9, with TRBD2 matching 7 bases. The CDR3 contains 16 residues. V was pared by 0 bases and J by 2 bases, with 6 bases of the junction left unmatched. Germline V gene sequence: CDR1 SEHNR, CDR2 FQNEAQ (reference sequence). The CDR3 DNA reads TGTGCCAGCAGCTTAGCAGGCGGGGGACTTCAAGAGACCCAGTACTTC. This translates into CASSLAGGGLQETQYF.

The rearrangement uses TRBV6-1 and TRBJ2-6, with D possibly matching TRBD1 (5 bases). V was pared by 4 bases and J by 0 bases, with 13 bases between. CDR3 length equals 17 residues. Germline V gene data show CDR1 as MNHNS and CDR2 as SASEGT. CDR3 residues: CASSGDSLISGANVLTF. DNA of the CDR3: TGTGCCAGCAGTGGAGACAGTCTGATCTCTGGGGCCAACGTCCTGACTTTC.

The chain combines TRBV7-9 with TRBJ2-7; possible D gene TRBD1, 5 bases. The CDR3 covers 16 residues. Germline-derived CDR1 and CDR2 are SEHNR and FQNEAQ (reference sequence). V lost 5 bases, J lost 0 bases, and 17 bases lay in between. In DNA, the CDR3 is TGTGCCAGCAGCCCCCCGCCGAAGACAGACTCCTACGAGCAGTACTTC. It encodes CASSPPPKTDSYEQYF.

The chain has TRBV7-3 and TRBJ2-1; 12 nucleotides match TRBD2. Trimming removed 5 bases from V and 8 bases from J; junction bases left unmatched: 4. The CDR3 has 14 residues. Germline lookup yields CDR1 SGHTA and CDR2 FQGTGA. The CDR3 sequence: CASSRTSGVYEQFF. The DNA of the CDR3 is TGTGCCAGCAGCCGGACTAGCGGGGTCTATGAGCAGTTCTTC.

DNA of the CDR3: TGTGCCAGCTCACCAACGGGGCCTCCCTATGGCTACACCTTC. This translates into CASSPTGPPYGYTF. J is TRBJ1-2 and V is TRBV18; possibly TRBD1 for D (5 bases). Germline CDR1 is KGHSH and CDR2 is LQKENI. The CDR3 totals 14 residues. Between the trimmed V and J ends, which lost 2 bases and 4 bases, there was a span of 11 bases.

The CDR3 bases are TGTGCCAGCGGGACGGCGACCTCTGGAAACACCATATATTTT. Translating gives CASGTATSGNTIYF. This sequence joins TRBV6-1 and TRBJ1-3; maybe TRBD1 (5 bases). V was trimmed by 8 bases and J by 0 bases, leaving 11 bases between them. The V gene's germline CDR1 is MNHNS and CDR2 SASEGT. This CDR3 has 14 amino acids.

The genes are TRBV5-6 and TRBJ1-5, with D possibly TRBD1 on 5 matching bases. Deletions cut 4 bases from V and 6 bases from J, with 8 bases between. Germline CDR1 is SGHDT and CDR2 is YYEEEE. The CDR3 length is 12 residues. As DNA, the CDR3 is TGTGCCAGCAGCATCGGGGGTCAGCCCCAGCATTTT. It specifies CASSIGGQPQHF.

The chain carries TRBV7-8 and TRBJ2-1, with 9 positions matching TRBD2. V trimming: 8 bases; J trimming: 4 bases; junction bases outside the gene matches: 9. The length of the CDR3 is 15 residues. Germline CDR1 reads SGHVS; CDR2 reads FQNEAQ. The CDR3 DNA is TGTGCCAGCCAAACCGGGACTAGCAGATACAATGAGCAGTTCTTC. Translating gives CASQTGTSRYNEQFF.

The sample holds one count of this clone. The rearrangement joins TRBV28 to TRBJ1-2; 10 bases are shared with TRBD1. The CDR3 has 19 amino acids. The germline V gene has CDR1 MDHEN and CDR2 SYDVKM. The junction had 13 bases not matched to a gene; V was cut back by 2 bases and J by 1 base. CDR3 protein: CASSLIFRDRGPVNYGYTF. The CDR3 bases are TGTGCCAGCAGTTTAATTTTCAGGGACAGGGGACCGGTTAACTATGGCTACACCTTC.

Only one count was recorded for this clone. This chain joins TRBV27 and TRBJ1-2; no reliable D call. The germline gives CDR1 MNHEY, CDR2 SMNVEV (reference sequence). Deletions cut 6 bases from V and 0 bases from J, with 8 bases between. There are 13 residues in the CDR3. The CDR3 sequence is CASSSGTNYGYTF. The CDR3 nucleotides read TGTGCCAGCAGCTCCGGGACTAACTATGGCTACACCTTC.

The chain employs TRBV7-9 and TRBJ2-7; 10 bases are a match to TRBD2. Trimming at V came to 3 bases and at J to 0 bases, leaving 2 bases not matched to a gene. From germline, CDR1 is SEHNR and CDR2 FQNEAQ (reference sequence). This CDR3 has 15 residues. CDR3 amino acids: CASSFGTSDSYEQYF. DNA for the CDR3: TGTGCCAGCAGCTTCGGGACTAGCGACTCCTACGAGCAGTACTTC.

The genes are TRBV13 and TRBJ1-2; maybe TRBD1 (6 bases). Germline CDR1 PRHDT, CDR2 FYEKMQ (reference sequence). The CDR3 sequence is 13 residues long. V was cut by 5 bases and J by 8 bases, with 15 bases left in between. CDR3 coding DNA: TGTGCCAGCAGCATCGCCAGGACAGAAGGCTACACCTTC. Protein sequence: CASSIARTEGYTF. Complete variable domain (other parts from reference TRBV13 and TRBJ1-2): AAGVIQSPRHLIKEKRETATLKCYPIPRHDTVYWYQQGPGQDPQFLISFYEKMQSDKGSIPDRFSAQQFSDYHSELNMSSLELGDSALYFCASSIARTEGYTFGSGTRLTVV.

This clone has a single count. The rearrangement links TRBV2 to TRBJ1-3; 8 nucleotides line up with TRBD1. J lost 7 bases, V lost 6 bases, and 14 bases had no gene match. CDR3 size: 16 residues. Looked up from germline, CDR1 is SNHLY and CDR2 is FYNNEI. Here the CDR3 DNA reads TGTGCCAGCAGGTCAGGGGGCGTTAGGCTGCAGAACACCATATATTTT. This codes for CASRSGGVRLQNTIYF.